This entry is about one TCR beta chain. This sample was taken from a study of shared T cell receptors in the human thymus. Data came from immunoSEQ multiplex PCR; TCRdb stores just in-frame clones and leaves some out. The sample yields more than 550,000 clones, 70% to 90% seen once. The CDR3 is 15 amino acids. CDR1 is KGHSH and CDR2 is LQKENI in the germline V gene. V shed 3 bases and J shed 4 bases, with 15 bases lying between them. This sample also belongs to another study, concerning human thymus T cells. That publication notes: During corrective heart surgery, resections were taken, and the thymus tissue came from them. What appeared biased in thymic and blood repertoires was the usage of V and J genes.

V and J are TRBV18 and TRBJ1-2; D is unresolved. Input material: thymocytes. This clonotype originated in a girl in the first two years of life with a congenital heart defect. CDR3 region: CASSPPTLPSYGYTF. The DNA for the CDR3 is TGTGCCAGCTCACCTCCTACCCTACCGAGCTATGGCTACACCTTC.